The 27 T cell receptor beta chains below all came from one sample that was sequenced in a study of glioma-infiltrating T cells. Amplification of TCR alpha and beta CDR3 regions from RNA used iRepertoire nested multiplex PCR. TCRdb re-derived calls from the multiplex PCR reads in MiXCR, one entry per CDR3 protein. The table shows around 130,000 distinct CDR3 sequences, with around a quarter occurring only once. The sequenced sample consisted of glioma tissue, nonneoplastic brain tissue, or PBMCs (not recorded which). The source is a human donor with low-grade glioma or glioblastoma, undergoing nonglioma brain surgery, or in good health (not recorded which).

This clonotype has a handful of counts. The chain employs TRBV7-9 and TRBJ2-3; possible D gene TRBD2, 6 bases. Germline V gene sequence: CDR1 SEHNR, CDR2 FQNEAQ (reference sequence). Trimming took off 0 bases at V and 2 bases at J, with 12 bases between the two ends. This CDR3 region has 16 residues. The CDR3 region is CASSLAPGLNTDTQYF. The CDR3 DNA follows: TGTGCCAGCAGCTTAGCGCCGGGACTCAACACAGATACGCAGTATTTT.

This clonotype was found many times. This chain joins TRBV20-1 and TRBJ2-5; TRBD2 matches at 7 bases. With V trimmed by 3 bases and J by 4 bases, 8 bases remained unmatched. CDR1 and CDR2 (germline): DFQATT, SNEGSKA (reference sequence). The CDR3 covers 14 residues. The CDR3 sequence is CSASSSGGGETQYF. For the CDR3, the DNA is TGCAGTGCTAGCTCTAGCGGCGGAGGAGAGACCCAGTACTTC.

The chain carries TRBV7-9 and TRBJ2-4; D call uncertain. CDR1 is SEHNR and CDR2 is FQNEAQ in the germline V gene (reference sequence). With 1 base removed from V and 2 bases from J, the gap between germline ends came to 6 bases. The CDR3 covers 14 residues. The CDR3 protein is CASSLGSSKNIQYF. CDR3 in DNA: TGTGCCAGCAGCTTAGGCTCGTCCAAAAACATTCAGTACTTC.

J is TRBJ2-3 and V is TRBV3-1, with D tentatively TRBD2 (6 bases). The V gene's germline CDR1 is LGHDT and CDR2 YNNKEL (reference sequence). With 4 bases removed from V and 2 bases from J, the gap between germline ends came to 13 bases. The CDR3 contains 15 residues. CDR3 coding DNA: TGTGCCAGCAGCCCCTCCCGGGGGACCACAGATACGCAGTATTTT. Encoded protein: CASSPSRGTTDTQYF.

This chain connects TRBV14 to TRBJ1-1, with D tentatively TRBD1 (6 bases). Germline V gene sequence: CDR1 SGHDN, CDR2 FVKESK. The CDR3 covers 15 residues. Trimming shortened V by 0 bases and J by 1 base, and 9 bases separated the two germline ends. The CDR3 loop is CASSQDGRGNTEAFF. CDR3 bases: TGTGCCAGCAGCCAAGATGGCAGGGGGAACACTGAAGCTTTCTTT. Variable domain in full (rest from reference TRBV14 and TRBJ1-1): EAGVTQFPSHSVIEKGQTVTLRCDPISGHDNLYWYRRVMGKEIKFLLHFVKESKQDESGMPNNRFLAERTGGTYSTLKVQPAELEDSGVYFCASSQDGRGNTEAFFGQGTRLTVV.

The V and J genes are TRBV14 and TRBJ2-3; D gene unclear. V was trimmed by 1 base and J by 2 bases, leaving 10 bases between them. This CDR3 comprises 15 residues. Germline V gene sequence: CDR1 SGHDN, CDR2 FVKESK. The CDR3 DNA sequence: TGTGCCAGCAGCCAAGCGAAACAGTACACAGATACGCAGTATTTT. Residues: CASSQAKQYTDTQYF.

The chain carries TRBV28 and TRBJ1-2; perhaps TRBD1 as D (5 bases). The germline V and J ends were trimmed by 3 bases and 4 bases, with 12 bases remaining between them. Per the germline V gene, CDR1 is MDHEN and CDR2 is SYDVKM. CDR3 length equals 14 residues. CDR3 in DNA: TGTGCCAGCAGTTTGTGGGGCCAGGGCTATGGCTACACCTTC. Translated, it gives CASSLWGQGYGYTF.

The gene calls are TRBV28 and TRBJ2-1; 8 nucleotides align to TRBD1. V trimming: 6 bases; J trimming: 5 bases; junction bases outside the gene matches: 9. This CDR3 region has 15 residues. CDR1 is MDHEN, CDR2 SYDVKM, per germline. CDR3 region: CASSRPGQVDNEQFF. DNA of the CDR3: TGTGCCAGCAGCCGGCCGGGACAGGTCGACAATGAGCAGTTCTTC.

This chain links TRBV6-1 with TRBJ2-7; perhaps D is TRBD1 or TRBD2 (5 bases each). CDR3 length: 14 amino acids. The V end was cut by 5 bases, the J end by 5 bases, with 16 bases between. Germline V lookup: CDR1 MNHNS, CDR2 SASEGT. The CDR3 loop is CASSYTGRHDEQYV. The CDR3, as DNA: TGTGCCAGCAGTTACACGGGGCGTCACGACGAGCAGTACGTC.

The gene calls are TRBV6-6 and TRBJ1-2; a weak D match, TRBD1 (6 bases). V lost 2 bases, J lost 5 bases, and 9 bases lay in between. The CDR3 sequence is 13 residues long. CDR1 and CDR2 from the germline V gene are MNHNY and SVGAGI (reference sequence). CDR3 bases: TGTGCCAGCAGTTACCAGGGGTGGTATGGCTACACCTTC. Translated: CASSYQGWYGYTF.

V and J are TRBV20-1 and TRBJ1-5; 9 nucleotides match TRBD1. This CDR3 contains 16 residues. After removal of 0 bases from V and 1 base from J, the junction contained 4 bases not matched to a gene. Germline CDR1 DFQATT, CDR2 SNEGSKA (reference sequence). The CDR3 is CSARDPGTGSNQPQHF. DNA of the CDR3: TGCAGTGCTAGAGATCCAGGGACAGGGAGCAATCAGCCCCAGCATTTT.

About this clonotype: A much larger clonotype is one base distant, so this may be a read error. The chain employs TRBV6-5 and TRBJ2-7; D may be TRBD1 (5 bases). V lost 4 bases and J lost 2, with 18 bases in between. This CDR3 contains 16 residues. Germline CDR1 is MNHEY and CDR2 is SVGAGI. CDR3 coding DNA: TGTGCCAGCAGTTGCTCCGCCGGGTGGGGCGCCTACGAGCAGTACGTC. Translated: CASSCSAGWGAYEQYV.

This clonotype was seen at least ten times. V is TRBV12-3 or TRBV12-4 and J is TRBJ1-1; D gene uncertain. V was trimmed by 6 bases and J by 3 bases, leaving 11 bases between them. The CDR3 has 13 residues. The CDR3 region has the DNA TGTGCCAGCAGGAGGGTAGGGTACACTGAAGCTTTCTTT. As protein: CASRRVGYTEAFF.

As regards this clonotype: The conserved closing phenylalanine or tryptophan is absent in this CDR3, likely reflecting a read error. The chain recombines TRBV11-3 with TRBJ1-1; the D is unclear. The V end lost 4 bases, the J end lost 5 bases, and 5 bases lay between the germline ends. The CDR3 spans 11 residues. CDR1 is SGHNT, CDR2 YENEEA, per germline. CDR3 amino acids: CASSSRTEAFL. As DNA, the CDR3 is TGTGCCAGCAGCTCCCGGACTGAAGCTTTCCTT.

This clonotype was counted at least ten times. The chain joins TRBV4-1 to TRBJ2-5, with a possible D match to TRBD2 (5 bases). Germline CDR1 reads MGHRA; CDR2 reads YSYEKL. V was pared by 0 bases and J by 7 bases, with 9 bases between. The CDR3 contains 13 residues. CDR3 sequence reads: CASSQDLGRTQYF. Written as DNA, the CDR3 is TGCGCCAGCAGCCAAGACCTGGGGAGGACCCAGTACTTC.

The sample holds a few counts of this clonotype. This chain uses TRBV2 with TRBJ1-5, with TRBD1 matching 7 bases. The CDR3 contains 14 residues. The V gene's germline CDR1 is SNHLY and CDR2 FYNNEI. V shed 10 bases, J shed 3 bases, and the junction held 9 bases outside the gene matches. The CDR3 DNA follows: TGTGCCATTAAAGACAGGGCGGTCAATCAGCCCCAGCATTTT. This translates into CAIKDRAVNQPQHF.

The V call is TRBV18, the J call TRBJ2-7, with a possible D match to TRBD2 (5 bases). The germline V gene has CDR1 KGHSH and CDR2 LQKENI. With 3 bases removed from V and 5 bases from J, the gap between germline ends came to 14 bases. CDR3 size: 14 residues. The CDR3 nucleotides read TGTGCCAGCTCACCCGTCCTAGGGAGCAACGAGCAGTACGTC. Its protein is CASSPVLGSNEQYV.

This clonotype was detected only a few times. CDR3 DNA: TGTGCCAGCAGCTTAGCCCCCTCCAGGGTGCCCCAGCATTTT. This codes for CASSLAPSRVPQHF. The chain recombines TRBV7-9 with TRBJ1-5; D might be TRBD1 (5 bases). Looked up from germline, CDR1 is SEHNR and CDR2 is FQNEAQ (reference sequence). The CDR3 runs to 14 residues. V shed 0 bases and J shed 9 bases, with 12 bases lying between them.

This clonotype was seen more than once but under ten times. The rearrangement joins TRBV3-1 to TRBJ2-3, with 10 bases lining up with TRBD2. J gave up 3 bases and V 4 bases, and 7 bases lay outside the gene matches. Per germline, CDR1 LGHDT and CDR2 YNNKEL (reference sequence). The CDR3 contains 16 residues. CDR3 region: CASSRVVAGGTDTQYF. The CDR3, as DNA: TGTGCCAGCAGCCGAGTAGTAGCGGGGGGAACAGATACGCAGTATTTT.

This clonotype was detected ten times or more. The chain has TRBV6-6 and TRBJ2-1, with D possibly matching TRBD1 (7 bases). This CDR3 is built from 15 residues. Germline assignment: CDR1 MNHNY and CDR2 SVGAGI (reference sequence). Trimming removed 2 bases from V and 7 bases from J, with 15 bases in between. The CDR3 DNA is TGTGCCAGCAGTTACCCACAGGGGAGGCTGAATGAGCAGTTCTTC. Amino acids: CASSYPQGRLNEQFF.

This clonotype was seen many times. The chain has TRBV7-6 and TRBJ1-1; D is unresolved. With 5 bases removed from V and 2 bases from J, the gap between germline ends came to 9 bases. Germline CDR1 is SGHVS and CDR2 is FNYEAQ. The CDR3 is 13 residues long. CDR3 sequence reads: CASSPGINTEAFF. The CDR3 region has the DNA TGTGCCAGCAGCCCCGGGATCAACACTGAAGCTTTCTTT.

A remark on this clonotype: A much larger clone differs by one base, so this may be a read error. The CDR3 loop reads CASTMGGTTYEQYV. The CDR3, as DNA: TGTGCCAGCACTATGGGGGGTACCACCTACGAGCAGTACGTC. The J gene is TRBJ2-7, the V gene TRBV27; D might be TRBD2 (6 bases). This CDR3 has 14 amino acids. Per germline, CDR1 MNHEY and CDR2 SMNVEV (reference sequence). The V end lost 7 bases, the J end lost 2 bases, and 15 bases lay between the germline ends.

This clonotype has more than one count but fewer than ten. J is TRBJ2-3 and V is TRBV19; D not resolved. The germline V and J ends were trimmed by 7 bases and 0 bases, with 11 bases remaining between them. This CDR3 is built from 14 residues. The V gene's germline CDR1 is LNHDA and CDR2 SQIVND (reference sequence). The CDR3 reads CASTDGPSTDTQYF. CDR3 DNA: TGTGCCAGTACAGACGGACCTAGCACAGATACGCAGTATTTT.

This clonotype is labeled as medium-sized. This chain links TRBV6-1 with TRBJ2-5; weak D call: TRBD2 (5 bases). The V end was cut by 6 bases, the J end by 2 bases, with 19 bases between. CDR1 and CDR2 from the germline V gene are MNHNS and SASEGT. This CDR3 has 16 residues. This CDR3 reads CASSHGVGFTQETQYF. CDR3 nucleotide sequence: TGTGCCAGCAGCCACGGGGTAGGCTTTACGCAAGAGACCCAGTACTTC.

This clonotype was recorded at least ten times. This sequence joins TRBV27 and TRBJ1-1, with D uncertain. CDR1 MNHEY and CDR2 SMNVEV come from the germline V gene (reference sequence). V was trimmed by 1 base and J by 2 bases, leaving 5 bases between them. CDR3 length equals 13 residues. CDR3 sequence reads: CASSLFSNTEAFF. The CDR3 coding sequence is TGTGCCAGCAGTTTATTTTCCAACACTGAAGCTTTCTTT.

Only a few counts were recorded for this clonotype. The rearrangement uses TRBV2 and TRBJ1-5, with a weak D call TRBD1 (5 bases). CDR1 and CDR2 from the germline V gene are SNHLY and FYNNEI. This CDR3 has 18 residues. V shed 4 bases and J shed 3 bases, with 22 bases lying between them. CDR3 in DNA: TGTGCCAGCAGTGTGACCAGGGTTTTACCGGGTTCCAATCAGCCCCAGCATTTT. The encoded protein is CASSVTRVLPGSNQPQHF.

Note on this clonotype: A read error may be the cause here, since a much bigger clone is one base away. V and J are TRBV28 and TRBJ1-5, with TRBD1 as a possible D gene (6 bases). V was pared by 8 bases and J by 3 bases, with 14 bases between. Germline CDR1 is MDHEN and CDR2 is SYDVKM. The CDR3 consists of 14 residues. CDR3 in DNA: TGTGCCAGCCGTTCAGGGGCCATCAATCAGCCCCAGCATTTT. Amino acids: CASRSGAINQPQHF.